A single sample is the source of the 16 T cell receptor beta chains below, sequenced in a study of vaccination effects on CD4 cells after COVID-19. Their antigen targets remain unknown. It was after approximately 11 days of culture that CD4+ T cells were isolated. Participants received two doses of either the BNT162b2 or mRNA-1273 vaccine. The assay was immunoSEQ multiplex PCR, and TCRdb's table has in-frame clones only and misses some. The sample shows 66,000 or so clones, roughly 80% of them seen only once. Sequenced here: CD4+ T cells from PBMCs cultured without peptide, sampled after COVID-19 vaccination. These TCRs come from a human donor who received a COVID-19 vaccine.

The chain joins TRBV6-5 to TRBJ2-3; D remains unclear. The V and J ends lost 3 bases and 5 bases respectively, with 12 bases between them. The CDR3 spans 14 residues. Germline lookup yields CDR1 MNHEY and CDR2 SVGAGI. The CDR3 bases are TGTGCCAGCAGTTATACTACAAGTGGAGATACGCAGTATTTT. Translated: CASSYTTSGDTQYF.

The chain recombines TRBV9 with TRBJ1-6, with TRBD1 matching over 10 bases. This CDR3 comprises 15 residues. Germline lookup yields CDR1 SGDLS and CDR2 YYNGEE. V shed 4 bases and J 12 bases; nucleotides not matched to a gene: 10. As DNA, the CDR3 is TGTGCCAGCAGCTTGAGGGACAGGGGAGGGGGACCCCTCCACTTT. Translated: CASSLRDRGGGPLHF.

V is TRBV18 and J is TRBJ2-3; D is unclear. This CDR3 spans 15 amino acids. Germline V gene sequence: CDR1 KGHSH, CDR2 LQKENI. V shed 0 bases and J shed 2 bases, with 9 bases lying between them. The DNA for the CDR3 is TGTGCCAGCTCACCACCGAACGCAGCCACAGATACGCAGTATTTT. This encodes CASSPPNAATDTQYF.

On this clone itself: This specimen includes other DNA sequences encoding the same CDR3. V and J are TRBV19 and TRBJ1-1, with a tentative D call TRBD1 (5 bases). V lost 2 bases, J lost 5 bases, and 9 bases lay in between. Looked up from germline, CDR1 is LNHDA and CDR2 is SQIVND (reference sequence). The CDR3 sequence is 13 residues long. CDR3 nucleotides: TGTGCCAGTAGTATATCAGGGAGGACTGAAGCTTTCTTT. This sequence encodes CASSISGRTEAFF.

The V call is TRBV6-1, the J call TRBJ2-5; 7 bases fit TRBD2. J was trimmed by 5 bases and V by 2 bases; bases with no gene match: 8. The CDR3 has 15 amino acids. CDR1 MNHNS and CDR2 SASEGT come from the germline V gene. DNA of the CDR3: TGTGCCAGCAGTGAACAGACAGCGGGGATGGAGACCCAGTACTTC. It yields the protein CASSEQTAGMETQYF.

The genes are TRBV10-3 and TRBJ2-5; D ambiguous. Germline-derived CDR1 and CDR2 are ENHRY and SYGVKD. Trimming removed 0 bases at V and 2 bases at J, with 7 bases between. The CDR3 is made up of 14 amino acids. The CDR3 nucleotides are TGTGCCATCAGTGAGTCGGGATGGCAAGAGACCCAGTACTTC. This translates into CAISESGWQETQYF.

This clone occurred a few times. This sequence joins TRBV29-1 and TRBJ1-1, with 7 bases lining up with TRBD1. The CDR3 sequence is 13 residues long. The germline CDR1 and CDR2 sequences are SQVTM and ANQGSEA. V lost 6 bases and J lost 4; bases outside the gene matches: 8. The CDR3 loop is CSVAQGGGTEAFF. The CDR3 DNA sequence: TGCAGCGTCGCCCAGGGGGGAGGCACTGAAGCTTTCTTT.

V usage is TRBV24-1 and J usage is TRBJ1-2; TRBD1 matches 7 bases. The CDR3 loop spans 16 amino acids. Germline CDR1 is KGHDR and CDR2 is SFDVKD. J gave up 2 bases and V 5 bases, and 10 bases lay outside the gene matches. CDR3 coding DNA: TGTGCCACCAGTGGTGTACAGGGGTTCGGGAACTATGGCTACACCTTC. Protein: CATSGVQGFGNYGYTF.

The chain recombines TRBV6-5 with TRBJ2-3; 10 bases are shared with TRBD2. The CDR3 is 15 residues long. The germline V gene encodes CDR1 MNHEY and CDR2 SVGAGI. J lost 5 bases, V lost 8 bases, and 10 bases had no gene match. The CDR3 DNA follows: TGTGCCAGCCTCAAATCGGGACTAGCGAAAGATACGCAGTATTTT. Protein sequence: CASLKSGLAKDTQYF.

The CDR3 nucleotides read TGTGCCACCAGTGTGGGCCGGGGGGGCCCCGAGACCCAGTACTTC. It encodes CATSVGRGGPETQYF. The chain links TRBV24-1 to TRBJ2-5; TRBD2 agrees at 8 bases. V dropped 5 bases and J dropped 5; count of bases not matched to a gene: 9. The germline V gene has CDR1 KGHDR and CDR2 SFDVKD. CDR3 length: 15 residues.

The chain links TRBV5-6 to TRBJ2-3, with D possibly being TRBD1 (6 bases). The CDR3 is 14 amino acids. CDR1 and CDR2 (germline): SGHDT, YYEEEE. V dropped 0 bases and J dropped 1 base, with 6 bases sitting between them. This CDR3 reads CASSLGTGTDTQYF. CDR3 bases: TGTGCCAGCAGCTTGGGGACAGGCACAGATACGCAGTATTTT.

This sequence joins TRBV28 and TRBJ1-1; D gene ambiguous. Germline V gives CDR1 MDHEN, CDR2 SYDVKM. Trimming took off 7 bases at V and 8 bases at J, with 20 bases between the two ends. The CDR3 sequence is 14 residues long. The CDR3 coding sequence is TGTGCCAGCAACCCTCCCGACACGCTGTCAGAAGCTTTCTTT. It encodes CASNPPDTLSEAFF.

The V gene is TRBV5-1, the J gene TRBJ1-1; TRBD1 matches 7 bases. CDR1 and CDR2 (germline): SGHRS, YFSETQ. The CDR3 loop spans 15 amino acids. J gave up 4 bases and V 2 bases, and 8 bases lay outside the gene matches. DNA for the CDR3: TGCGCCAGCAGCTTTGTGACAGGGACGAGCACTGAAGCTTTCTTT. Protein: CASSFVTGTSTEAFF.

This clone came up a few times. The genes are TRBV5-1 and TRBJ2-2; D remains ambiguous. The CDR3 contains 15 residues. Germline assignment: CDR1 SGHRS and CDR2 YFSETQ. The ends were cut back, 4 bases at V and 0 bases at J, with 10 bases in the middle. Written as DNA, the CDR3 is TGCGCCAGCAGCCCCGCAGCTGCGAACACCGGGGAGCTGTTTTTT. Amino acid sequence: CASSPAAANTGELFF.

This clone appeared a few times. This chain uses TRBV6-5 with TRBJ1-2; D not resolved. V shed 2 bases and J shed 0 bases, with 10 bases lying between them. The V gene's germline CDR1 is MNHEY and CDR2 SVGAGI. This CDR3 has 15 residues. The CDR3 loop reads CASSYSPVTNYGYTF. The CDR3 DNA is TGTGCCAGCAGTTACAGTCCAGTGACTAACTATGGCTACACCTTC.

This chain uses TRBV18 with TRBJ1-3; possibly TRBD1 for D (6 bases). The V end lost 4 bases, the J end lost 4 bases, and 14 bases lay between the germline ends. Germline V gene data show CDR1 as KGHSH and CDR2 as LQKENI. The CDR3 is made up of 15 amino acids. The CDR3 region is CASSRNREYGNTIYF. The CDR3 bases are TGTGCCAGCTCACGAAACAGGGAATACGGAAACACCATATATTTT.